The 11 T cell receptor beta chains given below trace back to one sample, sequenced in a study of blood T cell repertoires in COVID-19. Here immunoSEQ multiplex PCR was the method, and the copy in TCRdb shows in-frame clones only, minus some. Here the sample spans a few hundred thousand clones, around 90% being singletons. Sequenced material: peripheral blood. The receptors originated from a man between 18 and 29 years old who had recovered from COVID-19.

This clone appeared a single time. This chain joins TRBV19 and TRBJ1-5, with a weak D call TRBD1 (6 bases). This CDR3 has 14 amino acids. Trimming cost V 0 bases and J 7 bases, with 10 bases left between them. Per germline, CDR1 LNHDA and CDR2 SQIVND (reference sequence). In DNA, the CDR3 is TGTGCCAGTAGTATAGAGGGCAGGGGACAGCCCCAGCATTTT. Translation gives CASSIEGRGQPQHF.

The chain uses TRBV23-1 and TRBJ2-7, with a possible D match to TRBD2 (7 bases). TRBV23-1 is placed among ORFs of uncertain function. Trimming took 8 bases from V and 2 from J, leaving 25 bases between them. The CDR3 covers 17 residues. CDR3 loop: CASRVGGGSLRTYEQYF. CDR3 bases: TGCGCCAGCCGGGTAGGGGGGGGAAGCCTCAGGACCTACGAGCAGTACTTC.

CDR3 amino acids: CASSPPGLGPYEQYF. DNA for the CDR3: TGTGCCAGCTCACCACCGGGACTAGGGCCCTACGAGCAGTACTTC. The rearrangement uses TRBV18 and TRBJ2-7; the match to TRBD2 covers 8 bases. This CDR3 has 15 amino acids. J was trimmed by 2 bases and V by 0 bases; bases with no gene match: 3. CDR1 is KGHSH and CDR2 is LQKENI in the germline V gene.

This chain joins TRBV27 and TRBJ1-2; possible D gene TRBD1, 5 bases. Looked up from germline, CDR1 is MNHEY and CDR2 is SMNVEV (reference sequence). V lost 3 bases to trimming and J lost 4 bases, with 12 bases between them. CDR3 length: 14 residues. CDR3 bases: TGTGCCAGCAGTTTCGGCGGACAAGCCTATGGCTACACCTTC. It codes for CASSFGGQAYGYTF.

The rearrangement uses TRBV19 and TRBJ2-1, with 9 bases aligning to TRBD2. The CDR3 is 15 residues long. V was pared by 6 bases and J by 3 bases, with 6 bases of the junction left unmatched. Germline CDR1 reads LNHDA; CDR2 reads SQIVND (reference sequence). The CDR3 region is CASRLTSGLYNEQFF. The CDR3, as DNA: TGTGCCAGTAGGTTGACTAGCGGACTCTACAATGAGCAGTTCTTC.

This clone was counted a few times. V gene TRBV12-3 or TRBV12-4 combines with J gene TRBJ1-1; D might be TRBD1 (5 bases). The CDR3 consists of 13 residues. Trimming removed 6 bases at V and 4 bases at J, with 12 bases between. The CDR3: CASRELGPTEAFF. CDR3 sequence (DNA): TGTGCCAGCAGGGAGCTGGGGCCCACTGAAGCTTTCTTT.

This chain links TRBV6-5 with TRBJ1-1, with D possibly TRBD1 on 6 matching bases. This CDR3 has 16 amino acids. V dropped 0 bases and J dropped 0 bases, with 11 bases sitting between them. CDR1 and CDR2 (germline): MNHEY, SVGAGI. The CDR3 protein is CASSYSQGRMNTEAFF. The CDR3 nucleotides read TGTGCCAGCAGTTACTCTCAGGGGCGAATGAACACTGAAGCTTTCTTT.

The chain carries TRBV10-3 and TRBJ2-7; 7 bases are shared with TRBD1. The CDR3 extends over 14 amino acids. Germline V CDR1 and CDR2: ENHRY, SYGVKD. V was clipped by 10 bases and J by 2 bases; unmatched bases: 11. The DNA for the CDR3 is TGTGCCACCGTCACCGACAGGGACCCCTACGAGCAGTACTTC. It translates to CATVTDRDPYEQYF.

This chain connects TRBV5-1 to TRBJ1-1, with TRBD1 matching over 7 bases. Per germline, CDR1 SGHRS and CDR2 YFSETQ. This CDR3 contains 13 residues. Trimming cost V 3 bases and J 5 bases; bases outside gene matches: 4. The CDR3 sequence is CASSSQGGTEAFF. The CDR3 region has the DNA TGCGCCAGCAGCTCCCAGGGGGGAACTGAAGCTTTCTTT.

A single count supports this clone. This chain joins TRBV30 and TRBJ2-7, with D perhaps matching TRBD2 (5 bases). This CDR3 is built from 14 residues. With 0 bases removed from V and 2 bases from J, the gap between germline ends came to 11 bases. Germline V gene lookup returns CDR1 GTSNPN and CDR2 SVGIG (reference sequence). Here the CDR3 DNA reads TGTGCCTGGAGTGTACTGACGGGAACCTACGAGCAGTACTTC. It yields the protein CAWSVLTGTYEQYF.

V gene TRBV30 combines with J gene TRBJ1-2; D ambiguous. The CDR3 contains 13 residues. CDR1 GTSNPN and CDR2 SVGIG come from the germline V gene (reference sequence). Deletions cut 0 bases from V and 1 base from J, with 6 bases between. The CDR3 DNA reads TGTGCCTGGAGTGTCAGTTTTAACTATGGCTACACCTTC. This translates into CAWSVSFNYGYTF.